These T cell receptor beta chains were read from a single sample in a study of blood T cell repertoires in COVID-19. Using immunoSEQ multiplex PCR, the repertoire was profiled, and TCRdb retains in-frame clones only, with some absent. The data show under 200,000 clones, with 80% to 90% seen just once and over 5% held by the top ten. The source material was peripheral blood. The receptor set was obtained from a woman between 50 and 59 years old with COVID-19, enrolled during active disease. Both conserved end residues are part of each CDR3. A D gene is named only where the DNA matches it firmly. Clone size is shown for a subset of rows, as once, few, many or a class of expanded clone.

TGTGCCAGTAGTATAGATGGACAGGGAACAGATACGCAGTATTTT	CASSIDGQGTDTQYF	NA	TRBV19	TRBJ2-3	TRBD1
TGTGCCAGCAGCCATACGGACAGAAGCCTGAAGAGCTACACCTTC	CASSHTDRSLKSYTF	NA	TRBV3-1/TRBV3-2	TRBJ1-2	NA
TGTGCCAGCAGAGACAGGGGGCCTGAGACCCAGTACTTC	CASRDRGPETQYF	NA	TRBV6-5	TRBJ2-5	TRBD1
TGTGCCTGGACCCTCGGGACAGGGCTGGGCTACACCTTC	CAWTLGTGLGYTF	few	TRBV30	TRBJ1-2	TRBD1
TGTGCCAGCAGCTTGGCGGGGGGTCTCACCTACGAGCAGTACTTC	CASSLAGGLTYEQYF	NA	TRBV5-4	TRBJ2-7	TRBD2
TGTGCCAGCAGTGAAGCGCTTCGGGGGGCGAACACTGAAGCTTTCTTT	CASSEALRGANTEAFF	NA	TRBV2	TRBJ1-1	NA
TGTGCCAGCAGTTTCCTGGACTGGGATACGCAGTATTTT	CASSFLDWDTQYF	once	TRBV6-6	TRBJ2-3	NA
TGTGCTAGTGGTTTGGTACGGGGGACAGCCTATTCAACTAATGAAAAACTGTTTTTT	CASGLVRGTAYSTNEKLFF	NA	TRBV12-5	TRBJ1-4	TRBD1
TGTGCCAGCAGCCAAGATACGGGGTTAATGAACACTGAAGCTTTCTTT	CASSQDTGLMNTEAFF	NA	TRBV3-1/TRBV3-2	TRBJ1-1	NA
TGTGCCAGCAGCAAGACAGGGGGAGTTACTAATGAAAAACTGTTTTTT	CASSKTGGVTNEKLFF	NA	TRBV4-2	TRBJ1-4	TRBD1
TGTGCCATCAGTGGGTCCCGGGACAGGGGGCAGCCCCAGCATTTT	CAISGSRDRGQPQHF	NA	TRBV10-3	TRBJ1-5	TRBD1
TGTGCCAGTAGTAGGGCAGCCCAAGAGACCCAGTACTTC	CASSRAAQETQYF	once	TRBV19	TRBJ2-5	NA
TGTGCCAGCAGTGGTGGGACAGCCGCTTTCTTT	CASSGGTAAFF	once	TRBV25-1	TRBJ1-1	TRBD1
TGTGCCAGCAGCTTGAGGGGGTTAGAGACCCAGTACTTC	CASSLRGLETQYF	NA	TRBV7-8	TRBJ2-5	NA
TGTGCCAGCAGTTTTTCCGAGACAGGTCTTTCCTACGAGCAGTACTTC	CASSFSETGLSYEQYF	NA	TRBV28	TRBJ2-7	NA
TGTGCAAGTCGCCCCCAGGGCGGCCACGAGCAGTATTTC	CASRPQGGHEQYF	NA	TRBV12-2	TRBJ2-7	NA
TGTGCCAGTAGCCCCCGAGACAGGGGTTCGGAGACCCAGTACTTC	CASSPRDRGSETQYF	NA	TRBV19	TRBJ2-5	TRBD1
TGTGCCAGCAGTTTATCGATAGGGGGCCCCTATAATTCACCCCTCCACTTT	CASSLSIGGPYNSPLHF	NA	TRBV27	TRBJ1-6	TRBD1
TGTGCCAGCAGCTTACAATACGAGCAGTACTTC	CASSLQYEQYF	once	TRBV3-1/TRBV3-2	TRBJ2-7	NA
TGCGCCAGCAGCTCGGGACAGGGGATAGAGGGCTACACCTTC	CASSSGQGIEGYTF	NA	TRBV5-1	TRBJ1-2	TRBD1
TGTGCCAGCATTACAGGGGTTGCGGGCACTGAAGCTTTCTTT	CASITGVAGTEAFF	NA	TRBV28	TRBJ1-1	TRBD1
TGTGCCAGTAGTATGAGCGGGGGGGCCTTTGGCGAGCAGTACTTC	CASSMSGGAFGEQYF	NA	TRBV19	TRBJ2-7	TRBD2
TGTGCCAGTAGTAATCGGGGGGTTAATGAGCAGTTCTTC	CASSNRGVNEQFF	NA	TRBV19	TRBJ2-1	TRBD2
TGTGCCAGCAGCAATCCGGGACAGAGCTCCTACGAGCAGTACTTC	CASSNPGQSSYEQYF	NA	TRBV7-9	TRBJ2-7	TRBD1
TGTGCCAGCAGTGAGCACAGACAGGGGGCCTATGGCTACACCTTC	CASSEHRQGAYGYTF	NA	TRBV25-1	TRBJ1-2	TRBD1
TGTGCCAGCAGCGTATCTACGATGGATTCACCCCTCCACTTT	CASSVSTMDSPLHF	NA	TRBV9	TRBJ1-6	NA
TGTGCCAGTAATGGCGGGGGAGCTCAAGAGACCCAGTACTTC	CASNGGGAQETQYF	NA	TRBV19	TRBJ2-5	TRBD2
TGCGCCAGCAGCTCTGTGGGGGCGTCTCCCTATGGCTACACCTTC	CASSSVGASPYGYTF	NA	TRBV5-1	TRBJ1-2	NA
TGTGCCAGCAGACCCAGACAGCTCTATGGCTACACCTTC	CASRPRQLYGYTF	NA	TRBV7-2	TRBJ1-2	NA
TGTGCCAGCAGCTTGGGGAGGGCGCTAAACTATGGCTACACCTTC	CASSLGRALNYGYTF	NA	TRBV7-9	TRBJ1-2	NA
TGTGCCAGCAGCCATCTAGATACGCAGTATTTT	CASSHLDTQYF	NA	TRBV3-1/TRBV3-2	TRBJ2-3	NA
TGCGCCAGCAGCCAAGATAGGACAGGGGCTGGTGGCTACACCTTC	CASSQDRTGAGGYTF	NA	TRBV4-1	TRBJ1-2	TRBD1
TGTGCCAGCAGTGAAGGTTGGCAGGGGATAACAGATACGCAGTATTTT	CASSEGWQGITDTQYF	NA	TRBV6-1	TRBJ2-3	NA
TGTGCCAGCAGCTTGGGCACAGGGGTTGCGAACACTGAAGCTTTCTTT	CASSLGTGVANTEAFF	NA	TRBV5-6	TRBJ1-1	TRBD1
TGTGCCAGCAGTTCCCTGGACAGAAACACCGGGGAGCTGTTTTTT	CASSSLDRNTGELFF	NA	TRBV28	TRBJ2-2	NA
TGTGCCAGCAGTTACATTAGGACAGGGGGCGGCTATGGCTACACCTTC	CASSYIRTGGGYGYTF	NA	TRBV6-5	TRBJ1-2	TRBD1
TGTGCCAGCAGTTTATCTGGGGCAGGGGCGGACACTGAAGCTTTCTTT	CASSLSGAGADTEAFF	NA	TRBV28	TRBJ1-1	NA
TGTGCCAGCAGGACCCTGGGACGGGGGTACACCTTC	CASRTLGRGYTF	NA	TRBV27	TRBJ1-2	NA
TGCGCCAGCAGCTTGACCGGTACCGGGGGGGATGGCTACACCTTC	CASSLTGTGGDGYTF	NA	TRBV5-1	TRBJ1-2	NA
TGCGCCAGCAGCTCGGGAAGCGGGGAGACCCAGTACTTC	CASSSGSGETQYF	NA	TRBV5-1	TRBJ2-5	NA
TGTGCCTACCCAGAGGAGAACACCGGGGAGCTGTTTTTT	CAYPEENTGELFF	NA	TRBV30	TRBJ2-2	NA
TGTGCCAGCAGCTTAGGGGGGGGGCCCCGGATGAACACTGAAGCTTTCTTT	CASSLGGGPRMNTEAFF	NA	TRBV3-1/TRBV3-2	TRBJ1-1	NA
TGTGCCAGCAGACAGTCTAGCACAGATACGCAGTATTTT	CASRQSSTDTQYF	NA	TRBV25-1	TRBJ2-3	NA
TGTGCCAGCACCCAGGACAGCCCCTACGAGCAGTACTTC	CASTQDSPYEQYF	NA	TRBV21-1	TRBJ2-7	NA
TGCGCCAGCAGCTCCGGGAAGAACACTGAAGCTTTCTTT	CASSSGKNTEAFF	NA	TRBV5-1	TRBJ1-1	NA
TGTGCCAGCAGCCCGAGACAGACCGGGGAGCTGTTTTTT	CASSPRQTGELFF	NA	TRBV14	TRBJ2-2	NA
TGTGCCAGCAGCAGGACTAGCGGGGGCCTTAACACCGGGGAGCTGTTTTTT	CASSRTSGGLNTGELFF	once	TRBV7-9	TRBJ2-2	TRBD2
TGTGCCTGGAGTACGGACACAAACACTGAAGCTTTCTTT	CAWSTDTNTEAFF	NA	TRBV30	TRBJ1-1	NA
TGTGCCAGCAGCTTACTCGCACGGTTCCAAGAGACCCAGTACTTC	CASSLLARFQETQYF	NA	TRBV11-3	TRBJ2-5	NA
TGTGCCAGTAGCCTAGGCCTTCTTTCCCAAGAGACCCAGTACTTC	CASSLGLLSQETQYF	NA	TRBV19	TRBJ2-5	NA
TGCGCCAGCAGCGAGGACAGGGTTAGTCTGCTAGATACGCAGTATTTT	CASSEDRVSLLDTQYF	NA	TRBV5-1	TRBJ2-3	TRBD1
TGCGCCAGCAGTCACGACAGCACCCGGCCCCAGCATTTT	CASSHDSTRPQHF	once	TRBV23-1	TRBJ1-5	NA
TGTGCCAGCGGGGACAGGCTCCATACGCAGTATTTT	CASGDRLHTQYF	NA	TRBV28	TRBJ2-3	TRBD1
TGCGCCAGCAGCCAAGATCGGGAAACAGGGGTGGGTGAAAAACTGTTTTTT	CASSQDRETGVGEKLFF	NA	TRBV4-3	TRBJ1-4	TRBD1